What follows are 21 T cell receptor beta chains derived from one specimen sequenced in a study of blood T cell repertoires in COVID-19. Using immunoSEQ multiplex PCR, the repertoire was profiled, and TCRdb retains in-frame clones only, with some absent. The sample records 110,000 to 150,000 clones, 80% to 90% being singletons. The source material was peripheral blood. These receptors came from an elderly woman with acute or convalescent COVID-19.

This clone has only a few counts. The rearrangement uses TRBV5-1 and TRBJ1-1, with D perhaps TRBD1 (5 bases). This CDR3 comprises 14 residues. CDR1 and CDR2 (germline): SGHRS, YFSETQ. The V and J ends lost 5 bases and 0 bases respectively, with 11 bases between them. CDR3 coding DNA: TGCGCCAGCAGGCTGGACACCTTGAACACTGAAGCTTTCTTT. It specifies CASRLDTLNTEAFF.

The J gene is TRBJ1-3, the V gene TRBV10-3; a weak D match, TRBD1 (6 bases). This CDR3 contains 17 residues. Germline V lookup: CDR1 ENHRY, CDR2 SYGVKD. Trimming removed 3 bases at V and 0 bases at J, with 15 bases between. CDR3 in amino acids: CAISDPGHRSSGNTIYF. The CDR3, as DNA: TGTGCCATCAGTGATCCGGGACACCGGAGCTCTGGAAACACCATATATTTT.

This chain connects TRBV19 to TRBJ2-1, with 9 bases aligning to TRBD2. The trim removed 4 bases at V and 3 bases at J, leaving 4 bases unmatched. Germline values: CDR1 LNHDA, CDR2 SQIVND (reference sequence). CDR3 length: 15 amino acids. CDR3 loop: CASSTRLADYNEQFF. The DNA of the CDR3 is TGTGCCAGTAGTACACGACTAGCGGACTACAATGAGCAGTTCTTC.

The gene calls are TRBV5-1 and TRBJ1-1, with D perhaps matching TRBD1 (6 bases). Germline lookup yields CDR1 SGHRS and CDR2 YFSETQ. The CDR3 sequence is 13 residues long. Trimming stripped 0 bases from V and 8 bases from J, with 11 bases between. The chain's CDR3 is CASSLDRVGEAFF. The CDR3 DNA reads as TGCGCCAGCAGCTTGGACAGGGTAGGCGAAGCTTTCTTT.

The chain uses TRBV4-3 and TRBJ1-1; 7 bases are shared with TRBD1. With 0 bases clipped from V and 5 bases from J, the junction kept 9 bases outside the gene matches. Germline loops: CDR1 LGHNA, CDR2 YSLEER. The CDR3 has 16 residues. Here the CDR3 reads CASSQDFRQGWTEAFF. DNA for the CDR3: TGCGCCAGCAGCCAAGATTTCCGACAGGGCTGGACTGAAGCTTTCTTT.

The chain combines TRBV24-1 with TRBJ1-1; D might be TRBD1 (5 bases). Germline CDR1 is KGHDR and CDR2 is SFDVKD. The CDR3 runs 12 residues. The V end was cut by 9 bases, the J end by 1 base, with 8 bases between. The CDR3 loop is CATGARNTEAFF. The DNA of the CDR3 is TGTGCCACCGGGGCGAGGAACACTGAAGCTTTCTTT.

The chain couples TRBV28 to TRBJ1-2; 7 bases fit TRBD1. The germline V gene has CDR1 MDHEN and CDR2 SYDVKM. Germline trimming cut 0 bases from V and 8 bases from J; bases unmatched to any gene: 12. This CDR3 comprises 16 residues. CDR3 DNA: TGTGCCAGCAGTTTATGGGGGGACAGTCGGGGGTACGGCTACACCTTC. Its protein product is CASSLWGDSRGYGYTF.

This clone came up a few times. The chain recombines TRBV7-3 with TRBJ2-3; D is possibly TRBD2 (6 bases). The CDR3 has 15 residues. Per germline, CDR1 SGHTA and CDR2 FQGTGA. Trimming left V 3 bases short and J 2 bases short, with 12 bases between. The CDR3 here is CASSFEAGPTDTQYF. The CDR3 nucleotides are TGTGCCAGCAGCTTTGAAGCGGGCCCCACAGATACGCAGTATTTT.

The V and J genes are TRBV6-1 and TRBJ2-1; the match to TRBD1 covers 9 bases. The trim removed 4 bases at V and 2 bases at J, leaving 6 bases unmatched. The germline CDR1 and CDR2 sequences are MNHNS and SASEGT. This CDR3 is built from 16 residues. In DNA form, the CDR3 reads TGTGCCAGCAGTGCCCTGGGACAGGGCCCCTACAATGAGCAGTTCTTC. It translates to CASSALGQGPYNEQFF.

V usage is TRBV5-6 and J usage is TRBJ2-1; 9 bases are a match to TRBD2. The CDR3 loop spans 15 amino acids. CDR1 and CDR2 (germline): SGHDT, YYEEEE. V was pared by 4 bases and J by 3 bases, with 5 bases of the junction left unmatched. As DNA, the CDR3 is TGTGCCAGCAGCACCCAGCGGGGGGACTACAATGAGCAGTTCTTC. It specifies CASSTQRGDYNEQFF.

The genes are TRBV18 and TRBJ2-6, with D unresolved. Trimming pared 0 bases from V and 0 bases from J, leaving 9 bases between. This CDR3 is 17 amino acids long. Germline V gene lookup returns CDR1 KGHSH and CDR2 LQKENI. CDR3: CASSPPSGTSGANVLTF. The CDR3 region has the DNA TGTGCCAGCTCACCACCGTCAGGCACCTCTGGGGCCAACGTCCTGACTTTC.

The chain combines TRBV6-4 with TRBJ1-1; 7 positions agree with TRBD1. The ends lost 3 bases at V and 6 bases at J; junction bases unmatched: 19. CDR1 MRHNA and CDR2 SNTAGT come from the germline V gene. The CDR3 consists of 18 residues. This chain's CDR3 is CASSDPQTSQGRTAEAFF. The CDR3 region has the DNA TGTGCCAGCAGTGATCCCCAAACCTCACAGGGGAGGACGGCTGAAGCTTTCTTT.

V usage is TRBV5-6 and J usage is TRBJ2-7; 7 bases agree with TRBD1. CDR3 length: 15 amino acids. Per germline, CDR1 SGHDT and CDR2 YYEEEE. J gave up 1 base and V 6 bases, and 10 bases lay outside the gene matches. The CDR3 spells CASTPRQGRSYEQYF. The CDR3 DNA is TGTGCCAGCACCCCGAGACAGGGCAGGTCCTACGAGCAGTACTTC. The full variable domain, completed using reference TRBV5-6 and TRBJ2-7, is DAGVTQSPTHLIKTRGQQVTLRCSPKSGHDTVSWYQQALGQGPQFIFQYYEEEERQRGNFPDRFSGHQFPNYSSELNVNALLLGDSALYLCASTPRQGRSYEQYFGPGTRLTVT.

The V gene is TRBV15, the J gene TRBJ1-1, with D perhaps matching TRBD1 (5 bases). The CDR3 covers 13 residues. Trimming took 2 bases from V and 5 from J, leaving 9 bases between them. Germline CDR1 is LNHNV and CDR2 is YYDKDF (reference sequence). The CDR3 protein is CATSRIRGTEAFF. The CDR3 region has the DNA TGTGCCACCAGCAGAATAAGGGGTACTGAAGCTTTCTTT.

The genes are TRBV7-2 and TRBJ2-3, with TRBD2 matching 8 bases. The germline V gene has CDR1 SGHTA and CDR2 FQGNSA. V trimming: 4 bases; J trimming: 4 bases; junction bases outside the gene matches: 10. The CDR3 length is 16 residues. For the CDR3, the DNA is TGTGCCAGCAGCTCAGAGGGACTAGAAATCCCAGATACGCAGTATTTT. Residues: CASSSEGLEIPDTQYF.

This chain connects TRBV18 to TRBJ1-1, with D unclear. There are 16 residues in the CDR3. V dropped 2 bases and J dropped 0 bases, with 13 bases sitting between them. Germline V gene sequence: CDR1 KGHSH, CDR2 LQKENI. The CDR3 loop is CASSPFAGHMNTEAFF. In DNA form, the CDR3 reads TGTGCCAGCTCACCATTCGCAGGCCACATGAACACTGAAGCTTTCTTT.

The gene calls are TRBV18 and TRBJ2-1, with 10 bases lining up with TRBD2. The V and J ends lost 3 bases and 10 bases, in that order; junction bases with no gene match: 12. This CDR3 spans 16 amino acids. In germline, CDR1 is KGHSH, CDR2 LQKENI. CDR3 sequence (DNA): TGTGCCAGCTCACCTTCGGCTAGCGGGGGCCTACGCGAGCAGTTCTTC. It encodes CASSPSASGGLREQFF. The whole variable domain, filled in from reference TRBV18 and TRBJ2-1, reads NAGVMQNPRHLVRRRGQEARLRCSPMKGHSHVYWYRQLPEEGLKFMVYLQKENIIDESGMPKERFSAEFPKEGPSILRIQQVVRGDSAAYFCASSPSASGGLREQFFGPGTRLTVL.

CDR3 residues: CASSPVGGGTDTQYF. CDR3 sequence (DNA): TGTGCCAGCTCACCAGTAGGGGGGGGCACAGATACGCAGTATTTT. The V call is TRBV18, the J call TRBJ2-3, with D perhaps TRBD2 (7 bases). V was cut by 2 bases and J by 1 base, with 10 bases left in between. The CDR3 sequence is 15 residues long. Germline V gives CDR1 KGHSH, CDR2 LQKENI.

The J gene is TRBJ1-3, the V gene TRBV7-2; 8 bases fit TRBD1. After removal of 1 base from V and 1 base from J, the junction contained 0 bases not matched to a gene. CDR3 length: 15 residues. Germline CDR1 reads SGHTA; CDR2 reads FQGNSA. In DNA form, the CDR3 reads TGTGCCAGCAGCTTAGGACAGGGGTCTGGAAACACCATATATTTT. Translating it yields CASSLGQGSGNTIYF.

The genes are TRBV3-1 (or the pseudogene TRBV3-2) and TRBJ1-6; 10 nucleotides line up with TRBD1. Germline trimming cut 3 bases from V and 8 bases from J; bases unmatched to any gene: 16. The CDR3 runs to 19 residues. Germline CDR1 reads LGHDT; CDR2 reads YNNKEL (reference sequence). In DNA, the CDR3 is TGTGCCAGCAGCCATCCCCCGGGACAGGGGAGATTTGGGCATTCACCCCTCCACTTT. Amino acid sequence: CASSHPPGQGRFGHSPLHF.

The CDR3 protein is CASSKRGSYGYTF. The CDR3 nucleotides are TGTGCCAGCAGTAAACGGGGGAGCTATGGCTACACCTTC. V gene TRBV12-3 or TRBV12-4 combines with J gene TRBJ1-2, with D perhaps matching TRBD1 (5 bases). V was cut by 5 bases and J by 4 bases, with 11 bases left in between. The CDR3 contains 13 residues.